These T cell receptor beta chains were read from a single sample in a study of blood T cell repertoires in COVID-19. Data came from immunoSEQ multiplex PCR; TCRdb stores just in-frame clones and leaves some out. The data contain nearly 90,000 clones, 75% to 90% of them singletons. Sequencing input: peripheral blood. These receptor sequences come from a man older than 75 with acute or convalescent COVID-19. Each CDR3 is given with its conserved first and last residue. The D gene is left open where the match is weak. The size entry is marked missing in some rows and otherwise reads once, few, many or a size class.

J: TRBJ2-4; size: -; V: TRBV7-3; D: TRBD2; DNA: TGTGCCAGCAGCTCCCGGACTAGCGGGGGGCTAAAAAACATTCAGTACTTC; CDR3: CASSSRTSGGLKNIQYF
J: TRBJ1-1; size: few; V: TRBV2; D: -; DNA: TGTGCCAGCCGGGACTGGAGTGGAGCTTTCTTT; CDR3: CASRDWSGAFF
J: TRBJ2-3; size: -; V: TRBV5-1; D: -; DNA: TGCGCCAGCAGCCTTGGGCGGGACACAGATACGCAGTATTTT; CDR3: CASSLGRDTDTQYF
J: TRBJ1-5; size: -; V: TRBV6-5; D: -; DNA: TGTGCCAGCAGGCAAGGGGGAGACGGGGATATGCCCCAGCATTTT; CDR3: CASRQGGDGDMPQHF
J: TRBJ2-4; size: few; V: TRBV2; D: -; DNA: TGTGCCAGCAGTGAAGGGCAGGGAGGCATTCAGTACTTC; CDR3: CASSEGQGGIQYF
J: TRBJ1-1; size: -; V: TRBV18; D: -; DNA: TGTGCCAGCTCACCACCCGACGGGGGGAACACTGAAGCTTTCTTT; CDR3: CASSPPDGGNTEAFF
J: TRBJ1-3; size: -; V: TRBV2; D: TRBD1; DNA: TGTGCCAGCAGTTGGGACAGGGAGTATGGAAACACCATATATTTT; CDR3: CASSWDREYGNTIYF
J: TRBJ1-2; size: -; V: TRBV25-1; D: TRBD1; DNA: TGTGCCAGCAGAGGAGGGACAGCCACTAACTATGGCTACACCTTC; CDR3: CASRGGTATNYGYTF
J: TRBJ1-6; size: -; V: TRBV28; D: -; DNA: TGTGCCAGCACCCAACAGGGAATTAGGGATTCACCCCTCCACTTT; CDR3: CASTQQGIRDSPLHF
J: TRBJ2-1; size: -; V: TRBV3-1/TRBV3-2; D: TRBD2; DNA: TGTGCCAGCAGCCGACTAGCGCGAGTAGCCTACAATGAGCAGTTCTTC; CDR3: CASSRLARVAYNEQFF
J: TRBJ2-3; size: -; V: TRBV30; D: TRBD2; DNA: TGTGCCTGGAGACCCGGCGGGAGGGCCTGGGATACGCAGTATTTT; CDR3: CAWRPGGRAWDTQYF
J: TRBJ2-1; size: -; V: TRBV9; D: TRBD1; DNA: TGTGCCAGCAGCGTAGGTTACAGGGGAGCCTACAATGAGCAGTTCTTC; CDR3: CASSVGYRGAYNEQFF
J: TRBJ1-6; size: -; V: TRBV4-1; D: -; DNA: TGCGCCAGCAGCCAAGACACAGACAGGAAAGGATCACCCCTCCACTTT; CDR3: CASSQDTDRKGSPLHF
J: TRBJ1-3; size: -; V: TRBV5-1; D: -; DNA: TGCGCCAGCAGCTTGGTGCATGACGGAGACACCATATATTTT; CDR3: CASSLVHDGDTIYF
J: TRBJ1-1; size: few; V: TRBV2; D: -; DNA: TGTGCCAGCAGGGCGACAGGCACTGAAGCTTTCTTT; CDR3: CASRATGTEAFF
J: TRBJ2-2; size: few; V: TRBV3-1/TRBV3-2; D: -; DNA: TGTGCCACGAGGGTTGTGGCTGGCACCGGGGAGCTGTTTTTT; CDR3: CATRVVAGTGELFF
J: TRBJ1-3; size: -; V: TRBV12-3/TRBV12-4; D: -; DNA: TGTGCCAGCAGACCGACTGGGCGGGACACCATATATTTT; CDR3: CASRPTGRDTIYF
J: TRBJ2-1; size: -; V: TRBV21-1; D: -; DNA: TGTGCCAGCAGCAAAACCCCGGGACTAGCGGACAATGAGCAGTTCTTC; CDR3: CASSKTPGLADNEQFF
J: TRBJ2-1; size: -; V: TRBV5-8; D: -; DNA: TGTGCCAGCAGCTTTGTTAGGGGCTACAATGAGCAGTTCTTC; CDR3: CASSFVRGYNEQFF
J: TRBJ1-3; size: few; V: TRBV15; D: -; DNA: TGTGCCACTCAGCCGGGTAGGACAGTCTCTGGAAACACCATATATTTT; CDR3: CATQPGRTVSGNTIYF
J: TRBJ1-3; size: few; V: TRBV7-2; D: -; DNA: TGTGCCAGCAGCTTAGCGAGGTACAGGGACCCCTCGGAAAACACCATATATTTT; CDR3: CASSLARYRDPSENTIYF
J: TRBJ2-3; size: once; V: TRBV24-1; D: -; DNA: TGTGCCACCAGTGATCCCGGGAACACAGATACGCAGTATTTT; CDR3: CATSDPGNTDTQYF
J: TRBJ1-5; size: -; V: TRBV19; D: -; DNA: TGTGCCAGTAGTATAGGTGGAGGGTTTGGTCAGCCCCAGCATTTT; CDR3: CASSIGGGFGQPQHF
J: TRBJ1-2; size: -; V: TRBV4-2; D: -; DNA: TGTGCCAGCAGCCAAGAGAGTCTTGGCTACACCTTC; CDR3: CASSQESLGYTF
J: TRBJ1-2; size: -; V: TRBV11-2; D: TRBD1; DNA: TGTGCCAGCAGCGGCGGGACAGGCCCTTATGGCTACACCTTC; CDR3: CASSGGTGPYGYTF
J: TRBJ1-3; size: -; V: TRBV5-1; D: TRBD1; DNA: TGCGCCAGCAGCCCCGGGACAGGCAAGTTGGCTGGAAACACCATATATTTT; CDR3: CASSPGTGKLAGNTIYF
J: TRBJ1-1; size: -; V: TRBV3-1/TRBV3-2; D: -; DNA: TGTGCCAGCAGCCAAGCTACTGGGGGGACTGAAGCTTTCTTT; CDR3: CASSQATGGTEAFF
J: TRBJ2-7; size: -; V: TRBV2; D: -; DNA: TGTGCCAGCAGTCCGGGACTCTACGAGCAGTACTTC; CDR3: CASSPGLYEQYF
J: TRBJ1-1; size: -; V: TRBV25-1; D: -; DNA: TGTGCCAGCAGTGAATCTCGGGTAAGGACTGAAGCTTTCTTT; CDR3: CASSESRVRTEAFF
J: TRBJ2-5; size: -; V: TRBV27; D: -; DNA: TGTGCCAGCAGTGCTCCCGACTCAGGGGAGACCCAGTACTTC; CDR3: CASSAPDSGETQYF
J: TRBJ1-4; size: -; V: TRBV14; D: -; DNA: TGTGCCAGCAGCCAAAGGGGGACTAATGAAAAACTGTTTTTT; CDR3: CASSQRGTNEKLFF
J: TRBJ1-1; size: -; V: TRBV5-1; D: -; DNA: TGCGCCAGCAGAGTCAGGGAAAGCACTGAAGCTTTCTTT; CDR3: CASRVRESTEAFF
J: TRBJ2-5; size: -; V: TRBV14; D: TRBD2; DNA: TGTGCCAGCAGCCAATGGCGGGGGACTAGGGAAGAGACCCAGTACTTC; CDR3: CASSQWRGTREETQYF
J: TRBJ2-2; size: -; V: TRBV10-3; D: TRBD2; DNA: TGTGCCATCAGTGGGGGACTAGCGGGACCGAACACCGGGGAGCTGTTTTTT; CDR3: CAISGGLAGPNTGELFF
J: TRBJ1-6; size: -; V: TRBV2; D: -; DNA: TGTGCCAGCAGCGCCAGACAGCTAGATAATTCACCCCTCCACTTT; CDR3: CASSARQLDNSPLHF
J: TRBJ1-2; size: -; V: TRBV5-6; D: TRBD1; DNA: TGTGCCAGCAGCACCCCCCGGACAGGCTATGGCTACACCTTC; CDR3: CASSTPRTGYGYTF
J: TRBJ1-1; size: -; V: TRBV6-4; D: TRBD1; DNA: TGTGCCAGCAGATCCCAAGGGACAGGGCGAACTGAAGCTTTCTTT; CDR3: CASRSQGTGRTEAFF
J: TRBJ1-1; size: -; V: TRBV5-1; D: -; DNA: TGCGCCAGCAGCTCGGACAGTAAAAACACTGAAGCTTTCTTT; CDR3: CASSSDSKNTEAFF
J: TRBJ2-3; size: -; V: TRBV27; D: -; DNA: TGTGCCAGCAGTTTAAGGGGAGATACGCAGTATTTT; CDR3: CASSLRGDTQYF